The clone carrying this TCR beta chain was counted a single time. Antigen: not known. This CDR3 has 13 amino acids. Germline lookup yields CDR1 SGHVS and CDR2 FQNEAQ. Trimming left V 2 bases short and J 6 bases short, with 8 bases between. These data belong to a study of PD-1 blockade in classical Hodgkin lymphoma. Study observations and caveats: Lower baseline TCR diversity was reported for newly diagnosed patients than for healthy donors.

Patients all relapsed after autologous stem cell transplantation, and there was variation in brentuximab vedotin exposure. TCRdb keeps only in-frame clones here, not all; method: immunoSEQ multiplex PCR. This sample has 50,000 to 75,000 clones; around 89% occur once, and the top ten carry over 5%. The sequence was collected from a human donor with classical Hodgkin lymphoma. This chain joins TRBV7-8 and TRBJ1-5, with unresolved D. The specimen comprised peripheral blood mononuclear cells (PBMCs), sampled before the second cycle of nivolumab. This CDR3 reads CASSLREGQPQHF. DNA for the CDR3: TGTGCCAGCAGCTTAAGGGAGGGTCAGCCCCAGCATTTT.